The 21 T cell receptor beta chains given below trace back to one sample, sequenced in a study of T cells in Graves' hyperthyroidism and ophthalmopathy. RNA transcripts were the template for amplifying TCR beta CDR3 regions. Researchers ran a first-round RT-PCR on the TCR CDR3 using the HTBI primer set. TCRdb used MiXCR to reprocess the multiplex PCR reads, holding one entry per CDR3 protein. There are roughly 290,000 distinct CDR3 sequences in the sample; about 17% occur only once, and over 50% lies in the top ten. Sequenced input: blood. The receptor set was obtained from a woman in her sixties with Graves' ophthalmopathy.

This clonotype has a count of ten or more. This chain connects TRBV9 to TRBJ2-3, with 12 positions matching TRBD2. Germline CDR1 is SGDLS and CDR2 is YYNGEE. The V gene end was trimmed by 3 bases and the J gene end by 1 base; junction bases not matched to a gene: 0. The CDR3 extends over 15 amino acids. CDR3 bases: TGTGCCAGCAGCGGGACTAGCGGGGGCACAGATACGCAGTATTTT. It specifies CASSGTSGGTDTQYF. Full variable domain (missing parts from reference TRBV9 and TRBJ2-3): DSGVTQTPKHLITATGQRVTLRCSPRSGDLSVYWYQQSLDQGLQFLIQYYNGEERAKGNILERFSAQQFPDLHSELNLSSLELGDSALYFCASSGTSGGTDTQYFGPGTRLTVL.

This clonotype was recorded many times. The chain couples TRBV6-1 to TRBJ2-7; TRBD1 aligns across 8 bases. After removal of 2 bases from V and 6 bases from J, the junction contained 6 bases not matched to a gene. Germline CDR1 reads MNHNS; CDR2 reads SASEGT. The CDR3 length is 14 residues. The CDR3 sequence is CASSEQGARPEQYF. Here the CDR3 DNA reads TGTGCCAGCAGTGAACAGGGGGCGCGGCCCGAGCAGTACTTC.

This clonotype was seen repeatedly, ten times or more. V gene TRBV7-2 combines with J gene TRBJ2-7; unclear D gene. Germline-derived CDR1 and CDR2 are SGHTA and FQGNSA. CDR3 length: 14 amino acids. Trimming took 1 base from V and 0 from J, leaving 7 bases between them. As DNA, the CDR3 is TGTGCCAGCAGCTTAGGACGAAGCTCCTACGAGCAGTACTTC. This codes for CASSLGRSSYEQYF.

A few counts support this clonotype. DNA for the CDR3: TGCGCCAGCAGCTTGGGGGGGTTCAATACCTACTATGGCTACACCTTC. Translated: CASSLGGFNTYYGYTF. This chain uses TRBV5-1 with TRBJ1-2; D may be TRBD1 (5 bases). The CDR3 runs 16 residues. Per germline, CDR1 SGHRS and CDR2 YFSETQ. The V end was cut by 0 bases, the J end by 3 bases, with 15 bases between.

Many counts were recorded for this clonotype. The genes are TRBV28 and TRBJ2-1; 10 nucleotides agree with TRBD2. In germline, CDR1 is MDHEN, CDR2 SYDVKM. V shed 4 bases, J shed 6 bases, and the junction held 3 bases outside the gene matches. CDR3 length equals 14 residues. The CDR3: CASSSGTSVNEQFF. In nucleotides, the CDR3 is TGTGCCAGCAGTTCCGGGACTAGCGTCAATGAGCAGTTCTTC.

The chain uses TRBV19 and TRBJ1-5; D not certain. Trimming removed 8 bases from V and 5 bases from J, with 19 bases in between. The CDR3 has 15 residues. Germline CDR1 reads LNHDA; CDR2 reads SQIVND (reference sequence). The chain's CDR3 is CASDKGLGSDQPQHF. CDR3 DNA sequence: TGTGCCAGTGATAAGGGATTGGGCTCGGATCAGCCCCAGCATTTT.

The chain joins TRBV4-2 to TRBJ2-7; TRBD1 agrees at 8 bases. The CDR3 totals 14 residues. Germline CDR1 reads LGHNA; CDR2 reads YNFKEQ. V gave up 4 bases and J gave up 6 bases; unmatched junction bases: 8. DNA of the CDR3: TGTGCCAGCAGCCGAGAGGACAGGGCTGCCGAGCAGTACTTC. Protein sequence: CASSREDRAAEQYF.

The chain employs TRBV5-1 and TRBJ1-4; the match to TRBD1 covers 8 bases. The germline V gene has CDR1 SGHRS and CDR2 YFSETQ. This CDR3 is built from 14 residues. Unmatched junction bases numbered 6, after V lost 4 bases and J lost 7 bases. As DNA, the CDR3 is TGCGCCAGCAGCCCGGACAGGGATGGTGAAAAACTGTTTTTT. The encoded protein is CASSPDRDGEKLFF.

The sample holds many counts of this clonotype. This rearrangement joins TRBV10-3 to TRBJ2-3, with D perhaps matching TRBD1 or TRBD2 (6 bases each). The V gene lost 6 bases and the J gene lost 6 bases, with 13 bases spanning the gap. This CDR3 comprises 13 residues. CDR1 and CDR2 from the germline V gene are ENHRY and SYGVKD. The CDR3 DNA reads as TGTGCCATCAGAGGGACCGGGGGCGATACGCAGTATTTT. Translating gives CAIRGTGGDTQYF.

This clonotype occurred many times. The chain joins TRBV5-5 to TRBJ1-1; D may be TRBD1 (6 bases). Trimming shortened V by 0 bases and J by 2 bases, and 14 bases separated the two germline ends. CDR1 SGHKS and CDR2 YYEKEE come from the germline V gene (reference sequence). This CDR3 is 16 amino acids long. This CDR3 is CASSLAGGPPNTEAFF. CDR3 bases: TGTGCCAGCAGCTTGGCCGGGGGCCCGCCAAACACTGAAGCTTTCTTT.

This clonotype was seen ten or more times. This chain links TRBV2 with TRBJ1-1; the D is unclear. The V gene lost 7 bases and the J gene lost 0 bases, with 9 bases spanning the gap. CDR3 length: 13 residues. Germline V lookup: CDR1 SNHLY, CDR2 FYNNEI. CDR3 amino acids: CASMFGMNTEAFF. The CDR3 bases are TGTGCCAGCATGTTTGGGATGAACACTGAAGCTTTCTTT.

The chain is built from TRBV20-1 and TRBJ2-2; 13 nucleotides match TRBD2. Trimming cost V 2 bases and J 10 bases; bases outside gene matches: 4. The CDR3 runs 14 residues. Germline V CDR1 and CDR2: DFQATT, SNEGSKA (reference sequence). The CDR3 loop is CSARRTSGSTELFF. As DNA, the CDR3 is TGCAGTGCTAGAAGGACTAGCGGGAGTACGGAGCTGTTTTTT.

The chain has TRBV12-3 or TRBV12-4 and TRBJ1-6, with D perhaps matching TRBD1 (5 bases). Trimming removed 5 bases from V and 7 bases from J, with 18 bases in between. This CDR3 region has 16 residues. The CDR3 here is CASSPGLLGLNSPLHF. CDR3 in DNA: TGTGCCAGCAGTCCCGGGCTTTTGGGGCTCAATTCACCCCTCCACTTT.

This clonotype was detected many times. V is TRBV20-1 and J is TRBJ2-7, with 11 bases that match TRBD2. Germline CDR1 reads DFQATT; CDR2 reads SNEGSKA (reference sequence). CDR3 size: 15 residues. V lost 2 bases and J lost 2; bases outside the gene matches: 5. For the CDR3, the DNA is TGCAGTGCTAGAATTAGCGGGAGGGCCCCCTACGAGCAGTACTTC. Protein product: CSARISGRAPYEQYF.

Notes on this clonotype: A single base separates this from a much larger clone, so it may be a read error. The chain carries TRBV10-3 and TRBJ2-7; D gene ambiguous. The ends were cut back, 3 bases at V and 2 bases at J, with 8 bases in the middle. CDR1 ENHRY and CDR2 SYGVKD come from the germline V gene. This CDR3 is built from 13 residues. CDR3 nucleotide sequence: TGTGCCATCAGTGATCACGGAACCTACGAGCAGTACTTC. This translates into CAISDHGTYEQYF.

The CDR3 DNA reads TGTGCCAGCAGTCCTCGGGGGTTTAGAGGTAATCAGCCCCAGCATTTT. Translating gives CASSPRGFRGNQPQHF. The J gene is TRBJ1-5, the V gene TRBV12-3 or TRBV12-4; TRBD1 is a possible D gene (5 bases). CDR3 length: 16 amino acids. V lost 5 bases to trimming and J lost 4 bases, with 18 bases between them.

This clonotype was found many times. This chain connects TRBV18 to TRBJ1-1, with D perhaps matching TRBD1 (6 bases). The CDR3 contains 12 residues. Trimming cost V 4 bases and J 4 bases, with 7 bases left between them. Germline loops: CDR1 KGHSH, CDR2 LQKENI. CDR3 DNA sequence: TGTGCCAGCTCACGGGGGCTCACTGAAGCTTTCTTT. Its protein is CASSRGLTEAFF.

A few counts support this clonotype. This rearrangement joins TRBV5-5 to TRBJ1-2; possible D gene TRBD1, 6 bases. V was clipped by 5 bases and J by 7 bases, with 18 bases between them. In germline, CDR1 is SGHKS, CDR2 YYEKEE (reference sequence). CDR3 length: 14 amino acids. CDR3 region: CASSPTNDRSGYTF. The DNA of the CDR3 is TGTGCCAGCAGTCCTACAAATGACAGGTCTGGCTACACCTTC.

In its sample, this clonotype was seen many times. The V and J genes are TRBV4-2 and TRBJ2-1; 10 bases align to TRBD2. The J segment lost 6 bases and the V segment lost 4 bases, leaving 12 bases of the junction unmatched. CDR1 LGHNA and CDR2 YNFKEQ come from the germline V gene. The CDR3 totals 17 residues. The CDR3 here is CASSLKSSGSYGNEQFF. CDR3 coding DNA: TGTGCCAGCAGCCTTAAATCTAGCGGGAGCTATGGCAATGAGCAGTTCTTC.

This clonotype was seen at least ten times. This chain connects TRBV7-2 to TRBJ1-6; maybe TRBD1 (5 bases). The CDR3 spans 15 residues. Germline assignment: CDR1 SGHTA and CDR2 FQGNSA. V shed 5 bases and J shed 7 bases, with 15 bases lying between them. The CDR3 DNA sequence: TGTGCCAGCAGCCCCTCCGGGACGGGGAATTCACCCCTCCACTTT. Amino acid sequence: CASSPSGTGNSPLHF.

This clonotype was seen ten or more times. The chain carries TRBV6-1 and TRBJ2-1; 8 nucleotides align to TRBD1. CDR3 length equals 19 residues. Germline assignment: CDR1 MNHNS and CDR2 SASEGT. V dropped 5 bases and J dropped 2; count of bases not matched to a gene: 17. This CDR3 is CASSQQPDRVIYPYNEQFF. In nucleotides, the CDR3 is TGTGCCAGCAGTCAACAACCGGACAGGGTCATATACCCCTACAATGAGCAGTTCTTC.